This entry lists 12 T cell receptor beta chains sequenced from one sample in a study of blood T cell repertoires in COVID-19. Sequencing used immunoSEQ multiplex PCR; TCRdb keeps in-frame clones, though not all of them. The table records over 110,000 clones, 75% to 90% of them present only once. Sequenced sample: PBMCs or T cells enriched from blood (not recorded which). These receptors were taken from a man between 60 and 70 years old who had recovered from COVID-19.

This clone was counted a few times. The rearrangement joins TRBV2 to TRBJ1-1; no clear D gene. Trimming removed 0 bases at V and 11 bases at J, with 13 bases between. The CDR3 covers 13 residues. Germline lookup yields CDR1 SNHLY and CDR2 FYNNEI. CDR3 loop: CASSEAHDTRAFF. The DNA for the CDR3 is TGTGCCAGCAGTGAAGCCCACGACACTAGGGCTTTCTTT.

V is TRBV5-5 and J is TRBJ1-4, with D maybe TRBD1 (5 bases). V was pared by 0 bases and J by 6 bases, with 12 bases between. The CDR3 has 15 residues. CDR1 and CDR2 from the germline V gene are SGHKS and YYEKEE (reference sequence). The CDR3, as DNA: TGTGCCAGCAGCTTGGGCGGGGCCAGACATGAAAAACTGTTTTTT. Translated: CASSLGGARHEKLFF.

The chain is built from TRBV2 and TRBJ1-4, with a possible D match to TRBD1 (5 bases). CDR1 and CDR2 (germline): SNHLY, FYNNEI. The CDR3 sequence is 15 residues long. The germline V and J ends were trimmed by 2 bases and 7 bases, with 14 bases remaining between them. The CDR3 sequence: CASSEKGSAVEKLFF. The CDR3 DNA reads as TGTGCCAGCAGTGAAAAGGGGTCAGCCGTTGAAAAACTGTTTTTT.

The chain is built from TRBV18 and TRBJ2-5; 7 positions match TRBD1. The J segment lost 3 bases and the V segment lost 6 bases, leaving 4 bases of the junction unmatched. The CDR3 extends over 13 amino acids. Germline V gene lookup returns CDR1 KGHSH and CDR2 LQKENI. This CDR3 reads CASSPGTEETQYF. The CDR3 nucleotides read TGTGCCAGCTCCCCTGGGACAGAAGAGACCCAGTACTTC.

As to this clone: Other DNA sequences in this sample translate to the same CDR3. The rearrangement links TRBV30 to TRBJ2-3, with D possibly TRBD1 on 5 matching bases. Trimming cost V 3 bases and J 0 bases, with 10 bases left between them. The CDR3 is made up of 14 amino acids. Per germline, CDR1 GTSNPN and CDR2 SVGIG (reference sequence). The DNA of the CDR3 is TGTGCCTGGAGGTTGGCAGGGAGCACAGATACGCAGTATTTT. Residues: CAWRLAGSTDTQYF. The full variable domain, rest sourced from reference TRBV30 and TRBJ2-3, is SQTIHQWPATLVQPVGSPLSLECTVEGTSNPNLYWYRQAAGRGLQLLFYSVGIGQISSEVPQNLSASRPQDRQFILSSKKLLLSDSGFYLCAWRLAGSTDTQYFGPGTRLTVL.

V gene TRBV5-4 combines with J gene TRBJ1-4; D gene ambiguous. Germline loops: CDR1 SGHNT, CDR2 YYREEE (reference sequence). The CDR3 runs to 14 residues. Trimming removed 2 bases from V and 0 bases from J, with 5 bases in between. CDR3 DNA: TGTGCCAGCAGCTTACAGACAACTAATGAAAAACTGTTTTTT. Its translation is CASSLQTTNEKLFF.

This clone was observed a single time. This rearrangement joins TRBV19 to TRBJ1-5; D is ambiguous. Germline V gene sequence: CDR1 LNHDA, CDR2 SQIVND (reference sequence). V gave up 5 bases and J gave up 10 bases, with 12 bases separating them. The CDR3 has 12 residues. CDR3: CASSEGILPQHF. In nucleotides, the CDR3 is TGTGCCAGTAGTGAGGGTATACTACCCCAGCATTTT.

The chain recombines TRBV4-1 with TRBJ2-6, with 7 bases aligning to TRBD1. Germline CDR1 reads MGHRA; CDR2 reads YSYEKL. The V and J ends lost 0 bases and 4 bases, in that order; junction bases with no gene match: 6. The CDR3 is made up of 17 amino acids. In nucleotides, the CDR3 is TGCGCCAGCAGCCAAGATCCACAGGGGACCGGGGCCAACGTCCTGACTTTC. Translated, it gives CASSQDPQGTGANVLTF.

The V gene is TRBV2, the J gene TRBJ2-2; 12 nucleotides align to TRBD2. The germline V gene has CDR1 SNHLY and CDR2 FYNNEI. J lost 5 bases, V lost 3 bases, and 1 base had no gene match. The CDR3 has 15 residues. Here the CDR3 DNA reads TGTGCCAGCAGTGACCTAGCGGGAGGGACCGGGGAGCTGTTTTTT. Its protein product is CASSDLAGGTGELFF.

The table lists this clone with a count of one. The rearrangement links TRBV18 to TRBJ2-2; 7 bases align to TRBD1. V was clipped by 1 base and J by 0 bases; unmatched bases: 2. This CDR3 region has 16 residues. CDR1 and CDR2 from the germline V gene are KGHSH and LQKENI. The CDR3 nucleotides read TGTGCCAGCTCACCACGGACAGGTTCGAACACCGGGGAGCTGTTTTTT. Its protein product is CASSPRTGSNTGELFF.

The rearrangement joins TRBV12-3 or TRBV12-4 to TRBJ2-2; D may be TRBD1 (6 bases). CDR3 length equals 12 residues. Trimming cost V 5 bases and J 6 bases, with 7 bases left between them. CDR3 DNA: TGTGCCAGCAGTCCAGGGGCCGGGGAGCTGTTTTTT. Protein sequence: CASSPGAGELFF.

This clone has just one count. V usage is TRBV19 and J usage is TRBJ1-2; TRBD1 agrees at 11 bases. V shed 5 bases and J 2 bases; nucleotides not matched to a gene: 1. The CDR3 length is 14 residues. CDR1 and CDR2 (germline): LNHDA, SQIVND (reference sequence). CDR3 sequence: CASSRDRGNYGYTF. CDR3 bases: TGTGCCAGTAGTCGGGACAGGGGGAACTATGGCTACACCTTC. Variable domain in full (rest from reference TRBV19 and TRBJ1-2): DGGITQSPKYLFRKEGQNVTLSCEQNLNHDAMYWYRQDPGQGLRLIYYSQIVNDFQKGDIAEGYSVSREKKESFPLTVTSAQKNPTAFYLCASSRDRGNYGYTFGSGTRLTVV.